This is a list of T cell receptor beta chains from one sample in a study of cytomegalovirus exposure and HLA in healthy donors. Assay used: immunoSEQ multiplex PCR; TCRdb lists only in-frame clones, some missing. Among about 110,000 clones listed, over 75% were seen once. Sequenced material: PBMCs. Receptor source: a woman aged 25-40 years in good health and CMV-seropositive. Each CDR3 is given with its conserved first and last residue. The order of the fields is J gene, V gene, clone size, D gene, CDR3 length, CDR3 DNA, CDR3 protein. A D gene is named only where the DNA matches it firmly. Size values are once, few and many counts, or a class for expanded clones, and some rows have none.

J: TRBJ2-3; V: TRBV5-6; size: NA; D: TRBD2; length: 14; DNA: TGTGCCAGCAGCTTGCGGGGGGGACCAGATACGCAGTATTTT; CDR3: CASSLRGGPDTQYF
J: TRBJ1-1; V: TRBV14; size: NA; D: NA; length: 14; DNA: TGTGCCAGCAGCCTTTTTCAGGGAGGCACTGAAGCTTTCTTT; CDR3: CASSLFQGGTEAFF
J: TRBJ2-7; V: TRBV27; size: NA; D: NA; length: 12; DNA: TGTGCCAGCAGTAGCGGAGCCTACGAGCAGTACTTC; CDR3: CASSSGAYEQYF
J: TRBJ2-5; V: TRBV20-1; size: once; D: NA; length: 11; DNA: TGCAGTGCTAACAGGGAAGAGACCCAGTACTTC; CDR3: CSANREETQYF
J: TRBJ1-5; V: TRBV11-2; size: NA; D: NA; length: 14; DNA: TGTGCCAGCTTCCTAGGGTCAGGGAATCAGCCCCAGCATTTT; CDR3: CASFLGSGNQPQHF
J: TRBJ1-2; V: TRBV5-1; size: NA; D: NA; length: 15; DNA: TGCGCCAGCAGCTTTCTTAGGGACACGAACTATGGCTACACCTTC; CDR3: CASSFLRDTNYGYTF
J: TRBJ2-7; V: TRBV19; size: NA; D: TRBD1; length: 15; DNA: TGTGCCAGTAGTATACAACCGGGACAGGGCTACGAGCAGTACTTC; CDR3: CASSIQPGQGYEQYF
J: TRBJ2-5; V: TRBV5-1; size: NA; D: NA; length: 14; DNA: TGCGCCAGCAGCTTGGGACAGGTAGAAGAGACCCAGTACTTC; CDR3: CASSLGQVEETQYF
J: TRBJ1-4; V: TRBV7-9; size: NA; D: NA; length: 15; DNA: TGTGCCAGCAGCCCAGACAGGCGCGACCGAGAAAAACTGTTTTTT; CDR3: CASSPDRRDREKLFF
J: TRBJ1-5; V: TRBV6-6; size: NA; D: NA; length: 12; DNA: TGTGCCAGCAGCCTAGACAGTCAGCCCCAGCATTTT; CDR3: CASSLDSQPQHF
J: TRBJ2-1; V: TRBV11-3; size: NA; D: TRBD2; length: 15; DNA: TGTGCCAGCAGCCCACAACTAGCGGGGCCCAATGAGCAGTTCTTC; CDR3: CASSPQLAGPNEQFF
J: TRBJ2-3; V: TRBV5-1; size: NA; D: NA; length: 16; DNA: TGCGCCAGCACAATAGCTGGTGGCGGCAGCACAGATACGCAGTATTTT; CDR3: CASTIAGGGSTDTQYF
J: TRBJ2-2; V: TRBV6-6; size: NA; D: TRBD1; length: 14; DNA: TGTGCCAGCAGTTACGGTCAGGGGGCCGGGGAGCTGTTTTTT; CDR3: CASSYGQGAGELFF
J: TRBJ2-7; V: TRBV13; size: NA; D: NA; length: 15; DNA: TGTGCCAGCAGCTTAAGATTTGGCGCCGGGGGAGAGCAGTACTTC; CDR3: CASSLRFGAGGEQYF
J: TRBJ1-2; V: TRBV29-1; size: NA; D: NA; length: 12; DNA: TGCAGCTTCGTCAGGGAAGAGGCTGGCTACACCTTC; CDR3: CSFVREEAGYTF
J: TRBJ2-2; V: TRBV15; size: once; D: TRBD1; length: 17; DNA: TGTGCCACCAGCAGAGATTTGGACAGGCCTAACACCGGGGAGCTGTTTTTT; CDR3: CATSRDLDRPNTGELFF
J: TRBJ1-2; V: TRBV19; size: NA; D: NA; length: 15; DNA: TGTGCCAGTAGGGGGCGGCGGGACGGGAACTATGGCTACACCTTC; CDR3: CASRGRRDGNYGYTF
J: TRBJ2-1; V: TRBV6-5; size: NA; D: TRBD1; length: 14; DNA: TGTGCCACTGCGACAGGGAATCGGGGCAATGAGCAGTTCTTC; CDR3: CATATGNRGNEQFF
J: TRBJ1-1; V: TRBV28; size: NA; D: NA; length: 14; DNA: TGTGCCGTCCTGAAGGGAAGGGGATGGACTGAAGCTTTCTTT; CDR3: CAVLKGRGWTEAFF
J: TRBJ2-2; V: TRBV27; size: NA; D: TRBD2; length: 16; DNA: TGTGCCAGCAGTCTGACTAGCGGGGGTTACACCGGGGAGCTGTTTTTT; CDR3: CASSLTSGGYTGELFF
J: TRBJ2-1; V: TRBV6-4; size: once; D: TRBD1; length: 14; DNA: TGTGCCAGCTCCCGAGGGGACAGGGTCAATGAGCAGTTCTTC; CDR3: CASSRGDRVNEQFF
J: TRBJ2-7; V: TRBV19; size: NA; D: TRBD2; length: 16; DNA: TGTGCCAGTAGTAGCCGACTAGCGGGTCCGGCCTACGAGCAGTACTTC; CDR3: CASSSRLAGPAYEQYF
J: TRBJ1-5; V: TRBV4-2; size: NA; D: NA; length: 13; DNA: TGTGCCAGCAGCCAATCCGGGAGTCAGCCCCAGCATTTT; CDR3: CASSQSGSQPQHF
J: TRBJ2-7; V: TRBV30; size: few; D: NA; length: 16; DNA: TGTGCCTGGAGTTGGAAAAGAGAGGGCCTTGGAGGCGAGCAGTACTTC; CDR3: CAWSWKREGLGGEQYF
J: TRBJ2-7; V: TRBV30; size: NA; D: TRBD1; length: 13; DNA: TGTGCCTGGAGGGCGACAGGGACCTACGAGCAGTACTTC; CDR3: CAWRATGTYEQYF
J: TRBJ2-7; V: TRBV9; size: NA; D: NA; length: 13; DNA: TGTGCCAGCAGCCAGGGGGGTTCCTACGAGCAGTACTTC; CDR3: CASSQGGSYEQYF